This TCR beta chain derives from a study of shared clonotypes between healthy human individuals. Naive CD8 cells were CD45RO-negative, positively selected for CCR7, excluding terminally differentiated effector memory CD45RA+ cells. Note on this clone: The antigen is undetermined.

The CDR3 is 12 residues long. V was pared by 3 bases and J by 8 bases, with 10 bases between. CDR1 is LNHDA and CDR2 is SQIVND in the germline V gene (reference sequence). Only in-frame clones appear in the TCRdb table, and some are missing; sequencing was by immunoSEQ multiplex PCR. The data contain about 2.2 million clones, 85% to 95% of them seen just once; the ten biggest clones take up around 1.7%. Whole-study findings and limits: Rarefaction showed that sequencing of sorted subsets was incomplete (despite large depth).

The specimen was naive CD8+ T cells from PBMCs. This TCR derives from a man younger than 35 in good health. Some clones in this sample may be carry-over from other donors' samples. The chain couples TRBV19 to TRBJ1-1; the D is unclear. The CDR3 sequence: CASSIEVGEAFF. The CDR3 nucleotides are TGTGCCAGTAGTATTGAAGTAGGAGAAGCTTTCTTT.